The rows below give T cell receptor beta chains drawn from one sample of a study of glioma-infiltrating T cells. In TCRdb, the multiplex PCR reads were re-called with MiXCR into one record per CDR3 protein. The sample has tens of thousands of distinct CDR3 sequences, approximately 40% seen once. The sample comprised glioma tissue, nonneoplastic brain tissue, or PBMCs (not recorded which). The receptors were gathered from a human donor with low-grade glioma or glioblastoma, undergoing nonglioma brain surgery, or in good health (not recorded which). CDR3s include the opening cysteine and the closing phenylalanine or tryptophan. D genes are given only for firm matches. Some rows have no size entry. The others give once, few or many, or a class for an expanded clone.

j_gene	v_gene	abundance	d_gene	CDR3nt	CDR3aa
TRBJ1-2	TRBV6-1	many	TRBD1	TGTGCCAGCAGGGGGACAGGGATAAACTATGGCTACACCTTC	CASRGTGINYGYTF
TRBJ2-1	TRBV4-1	.	TRBD2	TGCGCCAGAAGCCCAAAACTAGCGGGAGCATTCAATGAGCAGTTCTTC	CARSPKLAGAFNEQFF
TRBJ2-1	TRBV30	many	.	TGTGCCTGGAGCCCCGGGTCTAGGGTGTACAATGAGCAGTTCTTC	CAWSPGSRVYNEQFF
TRBJ1-2	TRBV19	many	.	TGTGCCAGTAGTATTTGGGGAGAGGCTGGCTACACCTTC	CASSIWGEAGYTF
TRBJ2-6	TRBV5-4	few	.	TGTGCCAGCAGCTTGGGCGGCACGACGGTTGGGGCCAACGTCCTGACTTTC	CASSLGGTTVGANVLTF
TRBJ2-7	TRBV7-9	many	.	TGTGCCAGCAGCTTAGGGACAATCTACGAGCAGTACTTC	CASSLGTIYEQYF
TRBJ2-7	TRBV7-9	many	TRBD1	TGTGCCAGCAGCCCACGGACAGGGGGCTCCTACGAGCAGTACTTC	CASSPRTGGSYEQYF
TRBJ2-5	TRBV6-5	many	TRBD1	TGTGCCAGCAGTTACTTGAGGACAGGGGGCGGGGAGACCCAGTACTTC	CASSYLRTGGGETQYF
TRBJ2-1	TRBV5-1	many	TRBD2	TGCGCCAGCAGCCCTGTAGCGGGGAGCTACAATGAGCAGTTCTTC	CASSPVAGSYNEQFF
TRBJ2-7	TRBV5-1	few	TRBD1	TGCGCCAGCAGCTTGGGACAGGGGTTTTACGAGCAGTACTTC	CASSLGQGFYEQYF
TRBJ2-5	TRBV12-3/TRBV12-4	many	.	TGTGCCAGCACGGGGAGGATCCAAGAGACCCAGTACTTC	CASTGRIQETQYF
TRBJ2-2	TRBV6-1	.	.	TGTGCCAGCAGAGGGGCACGCCACTCCCCCGGGGAGCTGTTTTTT	CASRGARHSPGELFF
TRBJ2-1	TRBV29-1	many	.	TGCAGCGGGCTCGGGACTGAGCAGTTCTTC	CSGLGTEQFF
TRBJ2-7	TRBV18	many	.	TGTGCCAGCTCACCACTCCTAGGGGACGAGCAGTACTTC	CASSPLLGDEQYF
TRBJ1-3	TRBV28	many	.	TGTGCCAGCAGTCCCCCAGGGGTCATCTCTGGAAACACCATATATTTT	CASSPPGVISGNTIYF
TRBJ2-7	TRBV3-1	many	TRBD2	TGTGCCAGCAGCCAAGGGACTAGCGGGGCATACGAGCAGTACTTC	CASSQGTSGAYEQYF
TRBJ1-1	TRBV18	many	.	TGTGCCAGCTCAGCCGAGACAGGGAACACTGAAGCTTTCTTT	CASSAETGNTEAFF
TRBJ1-4	TRBV4-1	.	.	TGCGCCTGCAGCCAAGCCCCGGACGGGGCTAATGAAAAACTGTTTTTT	CACSQAPDGANEKLFF
TRBJ2-5	TRBV2	many	.	TGTGCCAGCAGAACCCAGGGGCCCCAGACCCAGTACTTC	CASRTQGPQTQYF
TRBJ1-1	TRBV4-1	.	.	TGCGCCAGCAGCCTGAACACTGAAACTTTCTTC	CASSLNTETFF
TRBJ2-6	TRBV14	many	.	TGTGCCAGCAGCCTCCTGACAGGTTTTTCTGGGGCCAACGTCCTGACTTTC	CASSLLTGFSGANVLTF